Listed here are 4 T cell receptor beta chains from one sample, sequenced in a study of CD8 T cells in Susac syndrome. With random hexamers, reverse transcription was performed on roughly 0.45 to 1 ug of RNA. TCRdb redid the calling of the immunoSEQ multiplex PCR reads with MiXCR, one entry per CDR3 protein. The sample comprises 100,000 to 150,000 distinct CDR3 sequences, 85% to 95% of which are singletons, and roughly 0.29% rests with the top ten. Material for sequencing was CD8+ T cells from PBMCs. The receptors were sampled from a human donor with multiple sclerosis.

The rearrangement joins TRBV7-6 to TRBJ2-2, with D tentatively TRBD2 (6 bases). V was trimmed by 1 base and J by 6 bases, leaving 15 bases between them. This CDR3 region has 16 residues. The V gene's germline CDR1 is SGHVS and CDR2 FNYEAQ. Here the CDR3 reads CASSLGRQGGSGELFF. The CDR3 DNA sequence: TGTGCCAGCAGCTTAGGCCGGCAGGGAGGTTCCGGGGAGCTGTTTTTT.

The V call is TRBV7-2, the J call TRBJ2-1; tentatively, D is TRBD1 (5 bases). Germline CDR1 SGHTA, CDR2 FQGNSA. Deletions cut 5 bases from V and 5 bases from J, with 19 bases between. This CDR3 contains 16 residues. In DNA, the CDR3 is TGTGCCAGCAGCCTTAACCCATTCGAAGGGGACAATGAGCAGTTCTTC. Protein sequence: CASSLNPFEGDNEQFF.

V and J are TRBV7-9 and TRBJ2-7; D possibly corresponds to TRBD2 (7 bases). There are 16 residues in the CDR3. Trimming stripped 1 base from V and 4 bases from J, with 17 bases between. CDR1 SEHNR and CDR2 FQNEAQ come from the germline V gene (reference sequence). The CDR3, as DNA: TGTGCCAGCAGCTTAGTAGGGGGGGGCCGTAAGTACGAGCAGTACTTC. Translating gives CASSLVGGGRKYEQYF.

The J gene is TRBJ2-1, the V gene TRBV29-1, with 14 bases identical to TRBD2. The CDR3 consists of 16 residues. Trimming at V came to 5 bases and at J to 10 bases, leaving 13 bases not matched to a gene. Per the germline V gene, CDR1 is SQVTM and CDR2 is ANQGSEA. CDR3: CSVPRPGLAGGWEQFF. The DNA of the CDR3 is TGCAGCGTTCCCCGCCCCGGACTAGCGGGAGGTTGGGAGCAGTTCTTC.